A single sample gave rise to the 3 T cell receptor beta chains below, sequenced in a study of early T cells in non-severe SARS-CoV-2 infection. TCRdb re-called the 5' RACE reads with MiXCR, one entry per CDR3 protein. The sample holds 70,000 to 85,000 distinct CDR3 sequences, roughly an eighth seen once. Sequenced: whole blood. Every receptor here comes from an adult who was a healthcare worker with PCR-confirmed SARS-CoV-2 infection or an uninfected control (not recorded which).

This clonotype appeared a few times. V usage is TRBV20-1 and J usage is TRBJ1-3; 9 bases are a match to TRBD1. The length of the CDR3 is 14 residues. The ends lost 4 bases at V and 2 bases at J; junction bases unmatched: 3. Germline V lookup: CDR1 DFQATT, CDR2 SNEGSKA (reference sequence). CDR3 in DNA: TGCAGTGCTACCCGACAGGGGGCTGGAAACACCATATATTTT. This codes for CSATRQGAGNTIYF.

J is TRBJ1-4 and V is TRBV29-1, with D hard to call. The CDR3 sequence is 12 residues long. Germline V CDR1 and CDR2: SQVTM, ANQGSEA. V dropped 3 bases and J dropped 6 bases, with 8 bases sitting between them. CDR3 amino acids: CSVEGSDEKLFF. DNA of the CDR3: TGCAGCGTTGAGGGGTCGGATGAAAAACTGTTTTTT.

The chain has TRBV13 and TRBJ2-1, with 10 bases matching TRBD1. CDR3 size: 18 residues. Germline values: CDR1 PRHDT, CDR2 FYEKMQ (reference sequence). V was pared by 5 bases and J by 9 bases, with 19 bases of the junction left unmatched. This CDR3 reads CASSQRQFDRGRLSEQFF. DNA of the CDR3: TGTGCCAGCAGCCAACGACAATTCGACAGGGGGCGCTTAAGTGAGCAGTTCTTC.